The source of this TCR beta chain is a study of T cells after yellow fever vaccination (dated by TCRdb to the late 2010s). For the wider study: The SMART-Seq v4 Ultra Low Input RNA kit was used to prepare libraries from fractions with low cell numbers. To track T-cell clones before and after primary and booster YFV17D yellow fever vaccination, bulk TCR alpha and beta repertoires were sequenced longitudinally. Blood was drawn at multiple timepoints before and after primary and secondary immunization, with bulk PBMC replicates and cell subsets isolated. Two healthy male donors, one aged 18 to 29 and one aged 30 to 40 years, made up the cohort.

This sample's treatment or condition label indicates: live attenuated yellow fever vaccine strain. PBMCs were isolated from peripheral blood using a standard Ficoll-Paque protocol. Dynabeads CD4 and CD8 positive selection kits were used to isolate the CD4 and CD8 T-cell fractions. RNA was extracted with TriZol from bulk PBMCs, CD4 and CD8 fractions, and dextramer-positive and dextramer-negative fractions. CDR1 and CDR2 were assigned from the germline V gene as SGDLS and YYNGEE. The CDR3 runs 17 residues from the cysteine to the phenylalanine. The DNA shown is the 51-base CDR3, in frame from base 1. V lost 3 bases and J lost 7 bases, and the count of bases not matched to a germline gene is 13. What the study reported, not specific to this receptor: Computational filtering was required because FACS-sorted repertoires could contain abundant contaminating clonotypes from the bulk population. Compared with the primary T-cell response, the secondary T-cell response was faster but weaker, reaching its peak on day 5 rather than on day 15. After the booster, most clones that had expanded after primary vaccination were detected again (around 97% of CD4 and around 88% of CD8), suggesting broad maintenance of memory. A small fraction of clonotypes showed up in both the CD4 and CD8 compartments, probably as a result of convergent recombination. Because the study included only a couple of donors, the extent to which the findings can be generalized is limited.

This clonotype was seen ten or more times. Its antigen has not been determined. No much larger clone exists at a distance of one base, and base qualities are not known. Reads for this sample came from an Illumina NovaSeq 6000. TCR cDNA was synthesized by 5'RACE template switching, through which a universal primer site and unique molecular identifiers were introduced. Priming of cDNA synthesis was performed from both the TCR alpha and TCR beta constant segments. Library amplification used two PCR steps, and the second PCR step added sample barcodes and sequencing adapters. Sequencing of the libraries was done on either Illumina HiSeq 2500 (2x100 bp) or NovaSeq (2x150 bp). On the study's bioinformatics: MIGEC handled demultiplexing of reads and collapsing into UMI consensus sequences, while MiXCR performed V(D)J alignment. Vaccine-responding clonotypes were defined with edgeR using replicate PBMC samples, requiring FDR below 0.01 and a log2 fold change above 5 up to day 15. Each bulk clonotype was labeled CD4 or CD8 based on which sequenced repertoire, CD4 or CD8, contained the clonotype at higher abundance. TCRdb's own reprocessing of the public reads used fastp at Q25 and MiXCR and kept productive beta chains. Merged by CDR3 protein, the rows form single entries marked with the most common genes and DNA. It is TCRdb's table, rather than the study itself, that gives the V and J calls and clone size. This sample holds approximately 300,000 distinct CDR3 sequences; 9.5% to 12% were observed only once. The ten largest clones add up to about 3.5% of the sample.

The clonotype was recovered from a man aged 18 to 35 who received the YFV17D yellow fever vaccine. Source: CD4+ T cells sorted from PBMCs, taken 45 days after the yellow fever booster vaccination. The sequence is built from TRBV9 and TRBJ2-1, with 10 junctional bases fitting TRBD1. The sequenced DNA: TGTGCCAGCAGCGCCATTTGGGACAGGGGTCGGCCTAATGAGCAGTTCTTC. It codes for CASSAIWDRGRPNEQFF.